This is a list of T cell receptor beta chains from one sample in a study of blood T cell repertoires in COVID-19. The repertoire was sequenced with immunoSEQ multiplex PCR; TCRdb's copy has only in-frame clones and lacks some. The sample lists 290,000 or so clones, approximately 90% occurring once. The sequenced sample consisted of peripheral blood. The receptor set was obtained from a woman in her thirties with COVID-19, enrolled during active disease. Both conserved end residues are part of each CDR3.

v_call	j_call	cdr3_aa
TRBV29-1	TRBJ1-2	CSVVSAGGIYGYTF
TRBV28	TRBJ1-2	CASRSGTTYGYTF
TRBV20-1	TRBJ2-7	CSASIPPEEQYF
TRBV19	TRBJ1-2	CASNQGTGGIYGYTF
TRBV3-1/TRBV3-2	TRBJ2-1	CASSPKRTGRTSGRNEQFF
TRBV5-1	TRBJ2-7	CASRPITGEPYEQYF
TRBV4-1	TRBJ1-3	CASSQPTGNTIYF
TRBV11-3	TRBJ2-2	CASSPNTGELFF
TRBV3-1/TRBV3-2	TRBJ2-2	CASSQSTGLAGIRAGELFF
TRBV24-1	TRBJ2-1	CATSDRGNEQFF
TRBV10-3	TRBJ1-5	CAIREGEGQPQHF
TRBV5-1	TRBJ2-3	CASSTGQGSTDTQYF
TRBV5-1	TRBJ1-4	CASSFSGGTNEKLFF
TRBV6-6	TRBJ2-3	CASSMGLAESTDTQYF
TRBV6-2/TRBV6-3	TRBJ2-7	CASSGGLAVSSYEQYF
TRBV10-2	TRBJ2-5	CASSESLAVETQYF